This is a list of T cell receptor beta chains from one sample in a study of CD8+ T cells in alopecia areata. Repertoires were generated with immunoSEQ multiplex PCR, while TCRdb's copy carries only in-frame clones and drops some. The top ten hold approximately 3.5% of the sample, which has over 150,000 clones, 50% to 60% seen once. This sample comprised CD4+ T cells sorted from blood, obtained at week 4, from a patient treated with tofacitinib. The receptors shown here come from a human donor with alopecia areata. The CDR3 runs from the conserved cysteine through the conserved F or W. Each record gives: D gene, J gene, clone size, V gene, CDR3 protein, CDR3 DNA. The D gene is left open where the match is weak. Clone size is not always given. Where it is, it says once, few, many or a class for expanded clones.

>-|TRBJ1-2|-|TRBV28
CATSWIQGGYTF
TGTGCCACCAGCTGGATTCAGGGTGGCTACACCTTC
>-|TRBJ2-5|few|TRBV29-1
CSVATGFQETQYF
TGCAGCGTTGCTACAGGTTTCCAAGAGACCCAGTACTTC
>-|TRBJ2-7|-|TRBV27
CARIVPSTTYYEQYF
TGTGCCAGGATCGTCCCCTCGACGACCTACTACGAGCAGTACTTC
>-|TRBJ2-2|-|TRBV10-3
CAISEYRQDTGELFF
TGTGCCATCAGTGAGTACAGACAGGACACCGGGGAGCTGTTTTTT
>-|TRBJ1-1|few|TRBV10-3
CAISESDILNTEAFF
TGTGCCATCAGTGAGTCGGATATCTTGAACACTGAAGCTTTCTTT
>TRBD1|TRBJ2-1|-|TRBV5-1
CASSPGQGLHNEQFF
TGCGCCAGCAGCCCGGGACAGGGGCTTCACAATGAGCAGTTCTTC
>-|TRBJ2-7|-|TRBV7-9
CASTLLFGEQYF
TGTGCCAGCACCCTCCTCTTCGGGGAGCAGTACTTC
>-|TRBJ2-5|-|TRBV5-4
CASSSDRPSQETQYF
TGTGCCAGCAGTTCTGACAGGCCGTCCCAAGAGACCCAGTACTTC
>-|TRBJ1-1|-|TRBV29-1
CSTRQDMNTEAFF
TGCAGCACCCGACAGGACATGAACACTGAAGCTTTCTTT
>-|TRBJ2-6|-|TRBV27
CANVSRSGANVLTF
TGTGCCAACGTCAGCCGCTCTGGGGCCAACGTCCTGACTTTC
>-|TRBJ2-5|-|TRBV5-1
CASSLAIVGETQYF
TGCGCCAGCAGCTTGGCCATTGTGGGAGAGACCCAGTACTTC
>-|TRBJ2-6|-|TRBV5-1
CASSLGRGPGANVLTF
TGCGCCAGCAGCTTGGGAAGGGGACCTGGGGCCAACGTCCTGACTTTC
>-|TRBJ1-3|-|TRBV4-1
CASSPQQRRVVGNTIYF
TGCGCCAGCAGCCCGCAACAACGGAGGGTCGTTGGAAACACCATATATTTT
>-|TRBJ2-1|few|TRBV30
CAWRRGSYNEQFF
TGTGCCTGGAGACGGGGATCCTACAATGAGCAGTTCTTC
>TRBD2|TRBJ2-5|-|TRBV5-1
CASSSGLAGRGTQYF
TGCGCCAGCAGCTCGGGACTAGCGGGGCGGGGGACCCAGTACTTC
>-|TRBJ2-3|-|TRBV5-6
CASSPLGLGTDTQYF
TGTGCCAGCAGTCCCCTCGGCCTAGGGACAGATACGCAGTATTTT
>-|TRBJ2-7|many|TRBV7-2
CASRPAGDGTYEQYF
TGTGCCAGCAGACCGGCCGGTGACGGTACCTACGAGCAGTACTTC
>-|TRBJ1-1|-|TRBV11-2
CASSIEGGAFF
TGTGCCAGCAGTATAGAGGGGGGAGCTTTCTTT
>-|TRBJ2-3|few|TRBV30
CAWSVSGSTDTQYF
TGTGCCTGGAGTGTATCCGGGAGCACAGATACGCAGTATTTT
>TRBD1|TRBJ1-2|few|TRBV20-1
CSASGQGRHTF
TGCAGTGCTTCGGGACAGGGAAGGCACACCTTC
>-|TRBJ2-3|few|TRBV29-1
CSHVGGGGDTQYF
TGCAGCCACGTGGGCGGAGGCGGGGATACGCAGTATTTT
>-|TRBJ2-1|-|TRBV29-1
CSVEGSRDVNEQFF
TGCAGCGTTGAGGGCAGTAGAGACGTTAATGAGCAGTTCTTC
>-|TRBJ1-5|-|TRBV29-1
CSVEEGNQPQHF
TGCAGCGTTGAAGAGGGTAATCAGCCCCAGCATTTT
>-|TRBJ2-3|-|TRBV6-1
CASSDLSVSTDTQYF
TGTGCCAGCAGTGACCTAAGCGTATCCACAGATACGCAGTATTTT
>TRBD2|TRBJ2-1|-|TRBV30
CAWSVPAGGLDEQFF
TGTGCCTGGAGTGTACCAGCGGGGGGGCTCGATGAGCAGTTCTTC
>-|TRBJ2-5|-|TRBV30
CAWSVLWGSKETQYF
TGTGCCTGGAGTGTACTGTGGGGGAGTAAAGAGACCCAGTACTTC
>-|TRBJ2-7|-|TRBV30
CARQTSYEQYF
TGTGCCCGGCAAACCTCCTACGAGCAGTACTTC
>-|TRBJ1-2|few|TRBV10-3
CAISESWGQNYGYTF
TGTGCCATCAGTGAGAGTTGGGGGCAGAACTATGGCTACACCTTC
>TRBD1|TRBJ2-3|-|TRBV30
CAWRPDRDPIDTQYF
TGTGCCTGGAGACCGGACAGGGATCCCATAGATACGCAGTATTTT
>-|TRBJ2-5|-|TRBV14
CASSQVRQALRETQYF
TGTGCCAGCAGCCAAGTCCGACAGGCCCTACGGGAGACCCAGTACTTC
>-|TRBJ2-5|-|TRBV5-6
CASSPRTVQETQYF
TGTGCCAGCAGCCCGAGGACAGTCCAAGAGACCCAGTACTTC
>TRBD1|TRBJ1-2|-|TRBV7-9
CASSLSGQGGSYGYTF
TGTGCCAGCAGCCTTTCCGGACAGGGTGGTAGCTATGGCTACACCTTC
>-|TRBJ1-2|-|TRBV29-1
CSVDTAALVQFGYTF
TGCAGCGTTGATACCGCGGCCTTGGTTCAATTCGGCTACACCTTC
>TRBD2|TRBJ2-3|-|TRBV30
CAWSGRLAGRRDTQYF
TGTGCCTGGAGTGGACGACTAGCGGGGCGCCGGGATACGCAGTATTTT
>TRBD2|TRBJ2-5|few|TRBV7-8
CASSIRVRRGEQTQYF
TGTGCCAGCAGCATACGCGTTAGGCGGGGGGAACAGACCCAGTACTTC
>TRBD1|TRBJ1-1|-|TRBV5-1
CASSLAPPFGQGEAFF
TGCGCCAGCAGCTTGGCCCCACCATTCGGACAGGGAGAAGCTTTCTTT
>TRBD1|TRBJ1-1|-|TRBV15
CATSRGQGTMNTEAFF
TGTGCCACCAGCAGAGGACAGGGAACTATGAACACTGAAGCTTTCTTT
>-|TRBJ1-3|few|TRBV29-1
CSADGGNTIYF
TGCAGCGCGGACGGAGGAAACACCATATATTTT
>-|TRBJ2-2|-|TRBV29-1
CSVVGEGNTGELFF
TGCAGCGTTGTCGGGGAAGGGAACACCGGGGAGCTGTTTTTT
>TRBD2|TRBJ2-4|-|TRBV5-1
CASSLGTSGDIQYF
TGCGCCAGCAGCTTGGGGACTAGCGGGGACATTCAGTACTTC
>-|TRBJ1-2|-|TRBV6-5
CASSYPAGAGYTF
TGTGCCAGCAGTTACCCCGCCGGGGCCGGCTACACCTTC
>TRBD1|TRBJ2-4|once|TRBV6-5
CASSYSGTEKNIQYF
TGTGCCAGCAGTTACTCAGGGACAGAGAAAAACATTCAGTACTTC
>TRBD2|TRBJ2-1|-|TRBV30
CAGQGLADYNEQFF
TGTGCCGGCCAGGGACTAGCAGACTACAATGAGCAGTTCTTC
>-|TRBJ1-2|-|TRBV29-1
CSVGPGPLGYGYTF
TGCAGCGTTGGTCCAGGCCCACTGGGCTATGGCTACACCTTC
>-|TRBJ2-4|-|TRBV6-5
CASAPWSSSGDIQYF
TGTGCCAGCGCCCCCTGGTCTAGTTCTGGAGACATTCAGTACTTC
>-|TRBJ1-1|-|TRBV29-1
CSASWTGGTEAFF
TGCAGCGCTTCATGGACGGGTGGAACTGAAGCTTTCTTT
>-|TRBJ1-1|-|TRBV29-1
CSVEEDMRMDTEAFF
TGCAGCGTTGAGGAGGACATGAGAATGGACACTGAAGCTTTCTTT
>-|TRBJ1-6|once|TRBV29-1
CSVQGQYNSPLHF
TGCAGCGTCCAGGGCCAATATAATTCACCCCTCCACTTT
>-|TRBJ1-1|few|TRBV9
CASSVAPGGRSEAFF
TGTGCCAGCAGCGTAGCCCCGGGAGGACGCTCTGAAGCTTTCTTT
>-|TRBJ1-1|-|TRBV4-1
CASSQGHQERGTEAFF
TGCGCCAGCAGCCAAGGGCATCAGGAACGAGGTACTGAAGCTTTCTTT
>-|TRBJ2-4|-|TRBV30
CAWLGDSKNIQYF
TGTGCCTGGCTCGGGGACTCCAAAAACATTCAGTACTTC
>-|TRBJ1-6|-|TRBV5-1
CASSFGAGAGNNSPLHF
TGCGCCAGCAGCTTTGGCGCAGGCGCGGGGAATAATTCACCCCTCCACTTT
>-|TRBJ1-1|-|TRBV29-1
CSALTVNTEAFF
TGCAGCGCTCTGACAGTGAACACTGAAGCTTTCTTT
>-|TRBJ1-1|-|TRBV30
CAWEGEGTEAFF
TGTGCCTGGGAAGGGGAGGGGACTGAAGCTTTCTTT
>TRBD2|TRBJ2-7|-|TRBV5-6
CASSLARLAPREQYF
TGTGCCAGCAGCTTGGCCAGACTAGCCCCGAGAGAGCAGTACTTC
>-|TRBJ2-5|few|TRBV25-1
CASSENQETQYF
TGTGCCAGCAGTGAAAACCAAGAGACCCAGTACTTC
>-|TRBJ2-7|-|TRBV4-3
CASSQTTRVSFYEQYF
TGCGCCAGCAGCCAGACGACAAGGGTCTCCTTCTACGAGCAGTACTTC